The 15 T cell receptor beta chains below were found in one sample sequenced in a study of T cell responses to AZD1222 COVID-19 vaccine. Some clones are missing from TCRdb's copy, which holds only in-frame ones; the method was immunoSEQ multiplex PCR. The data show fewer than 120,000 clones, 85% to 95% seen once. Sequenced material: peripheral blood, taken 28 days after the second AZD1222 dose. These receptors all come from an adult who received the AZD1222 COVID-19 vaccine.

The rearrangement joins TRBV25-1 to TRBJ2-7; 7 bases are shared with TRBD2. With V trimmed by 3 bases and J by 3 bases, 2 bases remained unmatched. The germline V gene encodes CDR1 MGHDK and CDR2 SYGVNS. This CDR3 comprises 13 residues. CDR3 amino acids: CASSDGGSYEQYF. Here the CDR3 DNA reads TGTGCCAGCAGTGACGGCGGGAGCTACGAGCAGTACTTC.

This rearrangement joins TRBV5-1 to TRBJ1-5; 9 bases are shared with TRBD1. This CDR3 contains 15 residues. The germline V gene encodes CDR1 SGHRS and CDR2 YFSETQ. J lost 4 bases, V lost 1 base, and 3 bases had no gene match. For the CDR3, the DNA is TGCGCCAGCAGCTTGACAGGGGGCGCGAATCAGCCCCAGCATTTT. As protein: CASSLTGGANQPQHF.

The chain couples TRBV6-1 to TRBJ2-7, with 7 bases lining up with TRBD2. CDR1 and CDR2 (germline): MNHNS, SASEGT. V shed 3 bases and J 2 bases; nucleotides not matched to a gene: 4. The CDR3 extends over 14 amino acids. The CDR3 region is CASSETGLPYEQYF. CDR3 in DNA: TGTGCCAGCAGTGAGACGGGACTACCCTACGAGCAGTACTTC.

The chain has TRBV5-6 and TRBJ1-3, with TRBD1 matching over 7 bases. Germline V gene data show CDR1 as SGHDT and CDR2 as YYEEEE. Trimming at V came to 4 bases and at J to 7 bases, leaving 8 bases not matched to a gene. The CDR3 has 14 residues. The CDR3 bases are TGTGCCAGCAGCACCCTACAGGGGCGGAACACCATATATTTT. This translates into CASSTLQGRNTIYF.

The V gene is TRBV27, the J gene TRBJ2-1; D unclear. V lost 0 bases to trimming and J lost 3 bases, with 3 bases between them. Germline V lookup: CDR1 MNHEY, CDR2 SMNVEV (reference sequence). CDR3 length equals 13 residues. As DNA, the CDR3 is TGTGCCAGCAGTTTATCTTACTACAATGAGCAGTTCTTC. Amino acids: CASSLSYYNEQFF.

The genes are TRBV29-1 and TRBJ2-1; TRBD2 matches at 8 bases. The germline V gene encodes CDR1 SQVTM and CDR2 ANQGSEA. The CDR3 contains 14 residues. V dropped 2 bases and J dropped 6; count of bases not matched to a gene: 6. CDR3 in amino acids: CSVEPVAGFNEQFF. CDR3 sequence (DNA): TGCAGCGTTGAACCGGTAGCGGGGTTCAATGAGCAGTTCTTC.

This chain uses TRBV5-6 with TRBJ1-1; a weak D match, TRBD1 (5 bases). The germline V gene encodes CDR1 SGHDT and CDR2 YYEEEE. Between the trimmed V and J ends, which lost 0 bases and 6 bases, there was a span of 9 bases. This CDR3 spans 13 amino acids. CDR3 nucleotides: TGTGCCAGCAGCTTGGCCTACAGGCCTGAAGCTTTCTTT. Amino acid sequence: CASSLAYRPEAFF.

DNA for the CDR3: TGTGCCAGCAGTGATCTGGGACAGGGATTTGCAGATACGCAGTATTTT. Its protein is CASSDLGQGFADTQYF. The rearrangement joins TRBV6-1 to TRBJ2-3; 9 bases agree with TRBD1. V trimming: 3 bases; J trimming: 4 bases; junction bases outside the gene matches: 8. The germline CDR1 and CDR2 sequences are MNHNS and SASEGT. The CDR3 is 16 amino acids.

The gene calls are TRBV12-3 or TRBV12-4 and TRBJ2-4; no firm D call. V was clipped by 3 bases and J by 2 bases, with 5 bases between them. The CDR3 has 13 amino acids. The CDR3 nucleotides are TGTGCCAGCAGTTTGAACTCCAAAAACATTCAGTACTTC. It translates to CASSLNSKNIQYF.

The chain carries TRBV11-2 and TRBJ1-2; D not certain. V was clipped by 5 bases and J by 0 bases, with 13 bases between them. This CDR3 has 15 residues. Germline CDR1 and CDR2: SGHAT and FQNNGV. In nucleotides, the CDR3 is TGTGCCAGCAGCCCCATTACCGGGACTAACTATGGCTACACCTTC. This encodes CASSPITGTNYGYTF.

The CDR3 DNA follows: TGTGCCAGCAGCCCCGGGAGCGGGACCTACAATGAGCAGTTCTTC. This gives the protein CASSPGSGTYNEQFF. The V and J genes are TRBV9 and TRBJ2-1, with 7 nucleotides matching TRBD2. CDR1 and CDR2 from the germline V gene are SGDLS and YYNGEE. The CDR3 runs 15 residues. The V and J ends lost 4 bases and 2 bases, in that order; junction bases with no gene match: 6. Together with reference TRBV9 and TRBJ2-1, the CDR3 gives the full variable domain: DSGVTQTPKHLITATGQRVTLRCSPRSGDLSVYWYQQSLDQGLQFLIQYYNGEERAKGNILERFSAQQFPDLHSELNLSSLELGDSALYFCASSPGSGTYNEQFFGPGTRLTVL.

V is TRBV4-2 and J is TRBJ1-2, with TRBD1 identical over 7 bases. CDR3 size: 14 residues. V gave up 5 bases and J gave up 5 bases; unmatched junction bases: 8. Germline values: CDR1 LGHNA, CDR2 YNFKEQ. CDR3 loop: CASSFTQGGYGYTF. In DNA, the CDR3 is TGTGCCAGCAGCTTTACTCAGGGGGGATATGGCTACACCTTC.

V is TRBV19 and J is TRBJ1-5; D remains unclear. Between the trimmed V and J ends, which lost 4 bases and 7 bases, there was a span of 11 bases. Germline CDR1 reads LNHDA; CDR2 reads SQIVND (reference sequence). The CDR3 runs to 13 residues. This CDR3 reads CASSTHLAQPQHF. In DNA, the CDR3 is TGTGCCAGTAGTACCCACCTAGCCCAGCCCCAGCATTTT.

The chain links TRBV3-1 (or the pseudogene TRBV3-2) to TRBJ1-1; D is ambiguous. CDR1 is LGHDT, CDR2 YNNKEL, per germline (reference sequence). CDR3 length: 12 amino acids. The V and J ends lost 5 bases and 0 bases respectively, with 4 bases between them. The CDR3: CASSGLNTEAFF. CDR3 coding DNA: TGTGCCAGCAGCGGGCTGAACACTGAAGCTTTCTTT.

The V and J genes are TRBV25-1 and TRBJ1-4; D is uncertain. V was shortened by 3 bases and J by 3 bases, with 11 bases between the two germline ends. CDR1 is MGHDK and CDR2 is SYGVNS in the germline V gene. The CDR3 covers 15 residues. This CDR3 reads CASSDARSPNEKLFF. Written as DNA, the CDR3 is TGTGCCAGCAGTGACGCTCGGAGCCCTAATGAAAAACTGTTTTTT. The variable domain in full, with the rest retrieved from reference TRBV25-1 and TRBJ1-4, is EADIYQTPRYLVIGTGKKITLECSQTMGHDKMYWYQQDPGMELHLIHYSYGVNSTEKGDLSSESTVSRIRTEHFPLTLESARPSHTSQYLCASSDARSPNEKLFFGSGTQLSVL.